This passage covers 32 T cell receptor beta chains from one sample sequenced in a study of T-cell reconstitution after alpha-beta-depleted transplantation in children. The authors prepared the TCRbeta library with unique molecular identifiers. One entry per CDR3 protein results from TCRdb running MiXCR on the PCR reads. There are some 440,000 distinct CDR3 sequences in the sample; 15% to 20% occur only once, and around 30% lies in the top ten. Sequenced material: PBMCs, mostly from graft donor cells, taken 360 days after TCRalphabeta/CD19-depleted stem cell transplant. Receptor source: a boy less than two years old who had a stem cell transplant for Wiskott-Aldrich syndrome, so the T cells may come from the graft donor.

J is TRBJ2-6 and V is TRBV12-3 or TRBV12-4; the D gene is possibly TRBD1 (6 bases). CDR3 length: 15 residues. Trimming cost V 5 bases and J 0 bases, with 8 bases left between them. Written as DNA, the CDR3 is TGTGCCAGCAGTCGACAGGTCTCTGGGGCCAACGTCCTGACTTTC. It specifies CASSRQVSGANVLTF.

V gene TRBV28 combines with J gene TRBJ2-1; 10 nucleotides align to TRBD2. Trimming took 4 bases from V and 6 from J; bases not matched to a gene: 6. This CDR3 contains 15 residues. Germline CDR1 reads MDHEN; CDR2 reads SYDVKM. In nucleotides, the CDR3 is TGTGCCAGCAGTTGGAGTAGCGGGAGGCTCAATGAGCAGTTCTTC. It encodes CASSWSSGRLNEQFF.

The rearrangement uses TRBV19 and TRBJ2-4, with 7 nucleotides matching TRBD1. This CDR3 has 16 residues. From germline, CDR1 is LNHDA and CDR2 SQIVND (reference sequence). Trimming removed 1 base from V and 4 bases from J; junction bases left unmatched: 7. CDR3 region: CASSIGRTGKKNIQYF. The CDR3 DNA reads as TGTGCCAGTAGTATAGGTCGGACAGGAAAGAAAAACATTCAGTACTTC. The full variable domain, its missing parts supplied by reference TRBV19 and TRBJ2-4, is DGGITQSPKYLFRKEGQNVTLSCEQNLNHDAMYWYRQDPGQGLRLIYYSQIVNDFQKGDIAEGYSVSREKKESFPLTVTSAQKNPTAFYLCASSIGRTGKKNIQYFGAGTRLSVL.

This clonotype came up a few times. The V gene is TRBV24-1, the J gene TRBJ2-2; TRBD1 matches 7 bases. The CDR3 spans 16 residues. The trim removed 4 bases at V and 0 bases at J, leaving 4 bases unmatched. Germline V lookup: CDR1 KGHDR, CDR2 SFDVKD. The CDR3 DNA follows: TGTGCCACCAGTGACCCCGGGACAGCGAACACCGGGGAGCTGTTTTTT. It is translated as CATSDPGTANTGELFF.

This clonotype has just a few counts. The chain couples TRBV5-1 to TRBJ2-5, with a weak D call TRBD1 (5 bases). Germline V lookup: CDR1 SGHRS, CDR2 YFSETQ. V was trimmed by 4 bases and J by 5 bases, leaving 12 bases between them. The CDR3 contains 13 residues. This CDR3 is CASSPWAGETQYF. The CDR3 DNA reads as TGCGCCAGCAGCCCCTGGGCAGGGGAGACCCAGTACTTC.

This clonotype was seen repeatedly, ten times or more. J is TRBJ2-4 and V is TRBV20-1; 10 bases align to TRBD2. CDR3 length: 16 amino acids. CDR1 and CDR2 (germline): DFQATT, SNEGSKA (reference sequence). V shed 2 bases and J 7 bases; nucleotides not matched to a gene: 11. CDR3 sequence reads: CSARTPGLARDNIQYF. The DNA for the CDR3 is TGCAGTGCTAGAACTCCGGGACTAGCGCGAGATAACATTCAGTACTTC.

This clonotype was seen at least ten times. This sequence joins TRBV29-1 and TRBJ2-1; unclear D gene. The germline V gene encodes CDR1 SQVTM and CDR2 ANQGSEA. V was trimmed by 2 bases and J by 0 bases, leaving 5 bases between them. The CDR3 extends over 13 amino acids. The CDR3 region is CSVEISSYNEQFF. For the CDR3, the DNA is TGCAGCGTTGAAATTAGCTCCTACAATGAGCAGTTCTTC.

This clonotype was recorded a few times. The chain links TRBV27 to TRBJ2-1; D unresolved. CDR1 MNHEY and CDR2 SMNVEV come from the germline V gene (reference sequence). The V and J ends lost 3 bases and 3 bases respectively, with 9 bases between them. The length of the CDR3 is 14 residues. The CDR3 DNA sequence: TGTGCCAGCAGTTTTAATCTAGTCTACAATGAGCAGTTCTTC. The encoded protein is CASSFNLVYNEQFF.

The chain has TRBV12-3 or TRBV12-4 and TRBJ2-1; D is unresolved. This CDR3 contains 15 residues. V lost 3 bases and J lost 6, with 15 bases in between. CDR3 protein: CASSLGWNAINEQFF. In nucleotides, the CDR3 is TGTGCCAGCAGTTTGGGGTGGAACGCGATCAATGAGCAGTTCTTC.

This chain joins TRBV5-1 and TRBJ2-3, with D unclear. Germline lookup yields CDR1 SGHRS and CDR2 YFSETQ. Trimming shortened V by 4 bases and J by 5 bases, and 20 bases separated the two germline ends. The CDR3 has 16 amino acids. CDR3 protein: CASSNGRWRWEDTQYF. The CDR3 DNA reads as TGCGCCAGCAGCAACGGCCGGTGGCGTTGGGAAGATACGCAGTATTTT.

The chain has TRBV7-8 and TRBJ2-5; 10 positions match TRBD2. J gave up 3 bases and V 3 bases, and 7 bases lay outside the gene matches. The CDR3 runs 16 residues. CDR1 SGHVS and CDR2 FQNEAQ come from the germline V gene. CDR3 DNA sequence: TGTGCCAGCAGCTTGATGGGACTAGCGTCAGAAGAGACCCAGTACTTC. Amino acid sequence: CASSLMGLASEETQYF.

V and J are TRBV12-3 or TRBV12-4 and TRBJ2-1; tentative D call: TRBD2 (6 bases). Trimming cost V 5 bases and J 8 bases, with 13 bases left between them. The CDR3 loop spans 13 amino acids. CDR3 loop: CASSLGTRHEQFF. Written as DNA, the CDR3 is TGTGCCAGCAGTCTTGGGACTCGTCATGAGCAGTTCTTC.

The chain couples TRBV10-1 to TRBJ2-2; D may correspond to TRBD1 or TRBD2 (5 bases each). The CDR3 is 15 amino acids. CDR1 and CDR2 (germline): WNHNN, SYGVQD (reference sequence). V lost 2 bases and J lost 3, with 10 bases in between. The CDR3 loop reads CASSEGGKDTGELFF. As DNA, the CDR3 is TGCGCCAGCAGTGAGGGGGGAAAGGACACCGGGGAGCTGTTTTTT.

This clonotype has a handful of counts. The V and J genes are TRBV15 and TRBJ1-3; no clear D gene. The CDR3 is 14 amino acids. Germline V CDR1 and CDR2: LNHNV, YYDKDF (reference sequence). Trimming cost V 5 bases and J 2 bases, with 10 bases left between them. Here the CDR3 DNA reads TGTGCCACCAGCCCGGCCAGCACTGGAAACACCATATATTTT. Translating it yields CATSPASTGNTIYF.

The chain employs TRBV5-1 and TRBJ2-5, with D possibly being TRBD1 (6 bases). The CDR3 consists of 15 residues. Trimming took 4 bases from V and 7 from J, leaving 20 bases between them. Germline CDR1 SGHRS, CDR2 YFSETQ. In nucleotides, the CDR3 is TGCGCCAGCAGCCCCGACAGGCCTATTCGGGGGACCCAGTACTTC. As protein: CASSPDRPIRGTQYF.

The rearrangement links TRBV4-1 to TRBJ2-1; D possibly uses TRBD1 or TRBD2 (5 bases each). Germline values: CDR1 MGHRA, CDR2 YSYEKL. The CDR3 is made up of 16 amino acids. V dropped 4 bases and J dropped 3 bases, with 16 bases sitting between them. CDR3 sequence (DNA): TGCGCCAGCAGCCGAGGGAAGGGGCTCAACTACAATGAGCAGTTCTTC. Its translation is CASSRGKGLNYNEQFF.

The chain links TRBV6-1 to TRBJ1-1, with 9 bases that match TRBD1. The CDR3 has 15 residues. Trimming at V came to 8 bases and at J to 8 bases, leaving 15 bases not matched to a gene. Germline V gene sequence: CDR1 MNHNS, CDR2 SASEGT. This CDR3 reads CASWDRALLYGEAFF. The CDR3 DNA sequence: TGTGCCAGCTGGGACAGGGCCCTGTTGTACGGCGAAGCTTTCTTT.

The genes are TRBV5-1 and TRBJ2-7, with TRBD2 as a possible D gene (6 bases). V lost 3 bases and J 2 bases, leaving 15 bases between the germline ends. Germline-derived CDR1 and CDR2 are SGHRS and YFSETQ. This CDR3 spans 15 amino acids. DNA for the CDR3: TGCGCCAGCAGCTGGGGACTCGCAACCACCTACGAGCAGTACTTC. Its translation: CASSWGLATTYEQYF.

The chain is built from TRBV12-3 or TRBV12-4 and TRBJ2-3, with 7 nucleotides matching TRBD1. Germline trimming cut 5 bases from V and 3 bases from J; bases unmatched to any gene: 11. This CDR3 region has 16 residues. The chain's CDR3 is CASSPFPGGLTDTQYF. The CDR3 nucleotides read TGTGCCAGCAGTCCCTTTCCAGGGGGTCTGACAGATACGCAGTATTTT.

This clonotype was seen a handful of times. The chain joins TRBV10-3 to TRBJ2-3; no clear D gene. Deletions cut 0 bases from V and 6 bases from J, with 7 bases between. The germline gives CDR1 ENHRY, CDR2 SYGVKD. The CDR3 length is 13 residues. The CDR3 DNA reads TGTGCCATCAGTGAGTCGGAAGATGATACGCAGTATTTT. Translating gives CAISESEDDTQYF.

V gene TRBV24-1 combines with J gene TRBJ2-5; no clear D. The V and J ends lost 3 bases and 5 bases respectively, with 3 bases between them. Per the germline V gene, CDR1 is KGHDR and CDR2 is SFDVKD. This CDR3 region has 11 residues. The CDR3 reads CATSDTETQYF. CDR3 DNA: TGTGCCACCAGTGATACGGAGACCCAGTACTTC.

At least ten counts were recorded for this clonotype. The chain joins TRBV12-3 or TRBV12-4 to TRBJ2-1, with TRBD2 identical over 9 bases. The V segment lost 5 bases and the J segment 16 bases; nucleotides outside the gene matches: 21. CDR3 length equals 16 residues. CDR3 bases: TGTGCCAGCAGTCCTAGCCATAGCGAAGGGCGGGAGGGCCTTTTCTTC. Translating gives CASSPSHSEGREGLFF.

The chain joins TRBV20-1 to TRBJ2-3; D remains ambiguous. The V end was cut by 1 base, the J end by 5 bases, with 7 bases between. The germline gives CDR1 DFQATT, CDR2 SNEGSKA (reference sequence). The CDR3 spans 12 residues. CDR3 sequence: CSARGTIDTQYF. The CDR3, as DNA: TGCAGTGCTAGAGGAACTATAGATACGCAGTATTTT.

This clonotype was counted only a few times. The chain has TRBV10-3 and TRBJ2-3; D is perhaps TRBD2 (5 bases). V was pared by 3 bases and J by 2 bases, with 9 bases between. The CDR3 sequence is 14 residues long. Germline CDR1 is ENHRY and CDR2 is SYGVKD. The CDR3 protein is CAISDLGNTDTQYF. The CDR3 coding sequence is TGTGCCATCAGTGACCTCGGGAACACAGATACGCAGTATTTT.

A note on this clonotype: Relative to the germline gene, one junction end is altered; a read error may explain this. This sequence joins TRBV12-3 or TRBV12-4 and TRBJ2-1, with D tentatively TRBD1 (6 bases). This CDR3 region has 14 residues. The CDR3 protein is CANSLTGSYNEQFF. The CDR3 bases are TGTGCCAACAGTTTGACAGGCTCCTACAATGAGCAGTTCTTC.

This clonotype has just a few counts. The V and J genes are TRBV29-1 and TRBJ2-7; 11 bases line up with TRBD1. V was clipped by 2 bases and J by 3 bases; unmatched bases: 9. Germline CDR1 and CDR2: SQVTM and ANQGSEA. The CDR3 covers 16 residues. CDR3 region: CSVELMGDRGIYEQYF. CDR3 coding DNA: TGCAGCGTTGAACTAATGGGGGACAGGGGGATCTACGAGCAGTACTTC.

The CDR3 protein is CASSLQGGAEAFF. CDR3 nucleotides: TGTGCCAGCAGCTTACAGGGGGGCGCTGAAGCTTTCTTT. This chain connects TRBV7-9 to TRBJ1-1; 7 nucleotides match TRBD1. The ends lost 2 bases at V and 6 bases at J; junction bases unmatched: 3. The CDR3 extends over 13 amino acids. CDR1 and CDR2 (germline): SEHNR, FQNEAQ (reference sequence). The entire variable domain, with the rest obtained from reference TRBV7-9 and TRBJ1-1, is as follows: DTGVSQNPRHKITKRGQNVTFRCDPISEHNRLYWYRQTLGQGPEFLTYFQNEAQLEKSRLLSDRFSAERPKGSFSTLEIQRTEQGDSAMYLCASSLQGGAEAFFGQGTRLTVV.

The V and J genes are TRBV29-1 and TRBJ2-5, with D possibly matching TRBD1 (7 bases). Germline CDR1 is SQVTM and CDR2 is ANQGSEA. Deletions cut 6 bases from V and 4 bases from J, with 12 bases between. This CDR3 comprises 12 residues. This CDR3 is CSVSGGGETQYF. The CDR3, as DNA: TGCAGCGTCTCAGGGGGAGGAGAGACCCAGTACTTC.

The V and J genes are TRBV12-3 or TRBV12-4 and TRBJ2-7, with a weak D call TRBD1 (6 bases). There are 14 residues in the CDR3. V lost 7 bases and J lost 2, with 15 bases in between. The CDR3 protein is CASTRGSSTYEQYF. As DNA, the CDR3 is TGTGCCAGCACCAGGGGTTCTAGCACCTACGAGCAGTACTTC.

This clonotype was counted a few times. This chain connects TRBV15 to TRBJ2-5; D is undetermined. Per the germline V gene, CDR1 is LNHNV and CDR2 is YYDKDF (reference sequence). The CDR3 has 14 amino acids. Trimming removed 0 bases at V and 6 bases at J, with 11 bases between. In DNA form, the CDR3 reads TGTGCCACCAGCAGAGACGAGTATTGGAAGACCCAGTACTTC. This sequence encodes CATSRDEYWKTQYF. The variable domain in full, with the rest retrieved from reference TRBV15 and TRBJ2-5, is DAMVIQNPRYQVTQFGKPVTLSCSQTLNHNVMYWYQQKSSQAPKLLFHYYDKDFNNEADTPDNFQSRRPNTSFCFLDIRSPGLGDTAMYLCATSRDEYWKTQYFGPGTRLLVL.

This clonotype was detected only a few times. CDR3: CSAPPEGAILANEQFF. In nucleotides, the CDR3 is TGCAGTGCTCCCCCGGAGGGGGCCATACTGGCAAATGAGCAGTTCTTC. The rearrangement uses TRBV20-1 and TRBJ2-1, with a possible D match to TRBD1 (7 bases). Trimming pared 5 bases from V and 7 bases from J, leaving 24 bases between. Germline CDR1 is DFQATT and CDR2 is SNEGSKA (reference sequence). The CDR3 extends over 16 amino acids.

This clonotype has just a few counts. The chain links TRBV7-9 to TRBJ2-5; TRBD1 is a possible D gene (6 bases). Germline lookup yields CDR1 SEHNR and CDR2 FQNEAQ (reference sequence). Trimming took off 6 bases at V and 2 bases at J, with 10 bases between the two ends. The CDR3 runs 13 residues. Written as DNA, the CDR3 is TGTGCCAGCAGAACACAGGGTCAAGAGACCCAGTACTTC. This translates into CASRTQGQETQYF.